Sequencing of this T cell receptor (beta chain) was carried out in a study of T cell responses to AZD1222 COVID-19 vaccine. Study findings and constraints: Unmutated variant regions reportedly attract nearly half of all spike-specific TCRs. Dominant at 160-218 and 743-854, vaccine-associated CD4 TCRs also spanned spike. Scientists sampled the repertoires only once the peak T cell response had passed.

The data were produced by immunoSEQ multiplex PCR, yet TCRdb's version contains in-frame clones alone and is incomplete. The sample yields 100,000 to 150,000 clones, around 87% seen once. A note on this clone: Its matching antigen is unknown. One end of the junction varies from germline; a read error may be responsible.

Germline lookup yields CDR1 MNHEY and CDR2 SVGAGI. This CDR3 region has 15 residues. Researchers grouped second doses given at about 4 or about 12 weeks into one pool. The sequence came from an adult who received the AZD1222 COVID-19 vaccine. The sequenced sample was peripheral blood, obtained 28 days after the second AZD1222 dose. The chain carries TRBV6-5 and TRBJ2-5; TRBD2 agrees at 13 bases. The CDR3 region is CATSKGTSGAETQYF. The CDR3 region has the DNA TGTGCCACCAGTAAGGGGACTAGCGGGGCAGAGACCCAGTACTTC.